This TCR beta chain appears in the sequencing data of a study of blood T cells in healthy people across ages. General study points: There were more naive CD4+ cells and higher diversity in long-lived donors than in aged donors. Across samples, TCR beta diversity tracked strongly with naive T cell percentage.

This clonotype has only a few counts. No antigen is known for it. Germline-derived CDR1 and CDR2 are SGHRS and YFSETQ. This CDR3 comprises 14 residues. Trimming left V 1 base short and J 1 base short, with 8 bases between. Next came a second PCR, run for about 7 to 12 cycles, which used a sample-barcoded 5' primer along with a J-beta primer mix. TCRdb called the 5' RACE reads again in MiXCR, with one record for every CDR3 protein. The repertoire holds 450,000 to 600,000 distinct CDR3 sequences, with around a quarter as singletons. The same sample was also used in a study of T cells of mothers and their children. This second study notes: Material was donated by three healthy Caucasian mothers and their six children.

Sequencing was performed on blood. The V call is TRBV5-1, the J call TRBJ1-2; perhaps TRBD1 as D (5 bases). This TCR was sampled from a boy between 2 and 10 years old in good health. The chain's CDR3 is CASSLLGDNYGYTF. CDR3 in DNA: TGCGCCAGCAGCTTGTTGGGGGATAACTATGGCTACACCTTC.